This T cell receptor beta chain was sequenced for a study of Ad26.COV2.S vaccination and SARS-CoV-2 variants. Across the study: A COV1001 Ad26.COV2.S trial-arm participant provided the sample. Study-wide results and caveats: Post-vaccination breadth of spike-specific CD8+ and CD4+ T cell responses was reportedly substantial.

Treatment indicated: some 20 received Ad26.COV2.S at low or high dose, single or two shots; about 5 received placebo; per-sample allocation not given. Sample collection was performed on day 63 after the first vaccine or placebo injection. Sequenced by immunoSEQ multiplex PCR; TCRdb stores in-frame clones only, minus some. The table shows about 350,000 clones, with 70% to 90% occurring only once. Comments on this clone: Its matching antigen is unknown.

The CDR3 has 15 residues. The ends were cut back, 0 bases at V and 0 bases at J, with 10 bases in the middle. The germline V gene has CDR1 SGHKS and CDR2 YYEKEE (reference sequence). The starting material was peripheral blood, obtained in a trial of Ad26.COV2.S vaccine versus placebo. The TCR comes from a person aged 18-60 years who received the Ad26.COV2.S COVID-19 vaccine or a placebo. The chain links TRBV5-5 to TRBJ2-7; D remains ambiguous. In DNA form, the CDR3 reads TGTGCCAGCAGCTTGGATCCGGAAAGCTCCTACGAGCAGTACTTC. Its protein is CASSLDPESSYEQYF.